This TCR beta chain was recorded in a study of radiotherapy plus CTLA-4 blockade in lung cancer. Study at large: Of the patients, 15% to 20% showed objective responses and around 29% attained disease control.

The CDR3 loop spans 16 amino acids. Trimming took 0 bases from V and 7 from J; bases not matched to a gene: 9. CDR1 is SGDLS and CDR2 is YYNGEE in the germline V gene. Treatment of patients with chemo-refractory metastatic non-small-cell lung cancer consisted of focal radiation plus CTLA-4 blockade with ipilimumab. The assay was immunoSEQ multiplex PCR, and TCRdb's table has in-frame clones only and misses some. The sample carries roughly 42,000 clones, roughly 73% recorded once. The TCR comes from a human donor with non-small cell lung cancer that progressed on radiotherapy plus ipilimumab. This material consisted of peripheral blood, taken from a patient treated with radiotherapy plus ipilimumab. The chain employs TRBV9 and TRBJ2-1; 8 positions match TRBD2. The CDR3 spells CASSVDGGGLGNEQFF. The CDR3 DNA sequence: TGTGCCAGCAGCGTAGATGGCGGGGGGCTGGGGAATGAGCAGTTCTTC.